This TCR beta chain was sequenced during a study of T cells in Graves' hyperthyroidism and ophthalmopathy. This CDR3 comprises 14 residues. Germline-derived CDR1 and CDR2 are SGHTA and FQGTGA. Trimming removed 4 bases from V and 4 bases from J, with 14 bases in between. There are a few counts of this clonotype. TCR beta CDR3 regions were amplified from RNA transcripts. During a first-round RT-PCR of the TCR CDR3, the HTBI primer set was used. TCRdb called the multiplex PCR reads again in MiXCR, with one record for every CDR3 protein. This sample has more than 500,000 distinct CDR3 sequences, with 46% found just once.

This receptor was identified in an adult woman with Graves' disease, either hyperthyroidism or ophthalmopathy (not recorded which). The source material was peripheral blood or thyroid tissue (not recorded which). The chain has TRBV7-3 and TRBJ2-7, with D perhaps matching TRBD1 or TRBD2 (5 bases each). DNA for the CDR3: TGTGCCAGCAGCTCCCGTATGGGGGAGTACGAGCAGTACTTC. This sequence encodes CASSSRMGEYEQYF.